These T cell receptor beta chains were read from a single sample in a study of blood T cell repertoires in COVID-19. The assay was immunoSEQ multiplex PCR, and TCRdb's table has in-frame clones only and misses some. The sample yields under 300,000 clones, 70% to 90% seen once. The sequenced material came from PBMCs or T cells enriched from blood (not recorded which). The receptors were sampled from a woman between 45 and 65 years old who had recovered from COVID-19. Both conserved end residues are part of each CDR3. Fields, in order: V gene, CDR3 protein.

v_call: TRBV5-4
cdr3_aa: CASSLGHSGNTIYF

v_call: TRBV9
cdr3_aa: CASSEGGGRAIFSTGELFF

v_call: TRBV28
cdr3_aa: CASTAPGTNSYNEQFF

v_call: TRBV2
cdr3_aa: CASSLLQETQYF

v_call: TRBV3-1/TRBV3-2
cdr3_aa: CASSLAGGGTDTQYF

v_call: TRBV10-3
cdr3_aa: CAISEATEAAGYTF

v_call: TRBV12-3/TRBV12-4
cdr3_aa: CASSFIRGAAFF

v_call: TRBV28
cdr3_aa: CASSPGQSTDTQYF

v_call: TRBV28
cdr3_aa: CASLQGANTGELFF

v_call: TRBV24-1
cdr3_aa: CATSDLGFPGELFF

v_call: TRBV11-2
cdr3_aa: CASSSSSFNLLRTDTQYF

v_call: TRBV6-5
cdr3_aa: CASINGVYTGELFF

v_call: TRBV19
cdr3_aa: CASEASYNEQFF

v_call: TRBV28
cdr3_aa: CASQISSGNTIYF

v_call: TRBV6-5
cdr3_aa: CASSSGDRGNYEQYF

v_call: TRBV12-3/TRBV12-4
cdr3_aa: CASSPTGRTGYTF

v_call: TRBV20-1
cdr3_aa: CSASLGQGLNEQFF

v_call: TRBV7-9
cdr3_aa: CASSSLNQPQHF

v_call: TRBV9
cdr3_aa: CASSAGVISNQPQHF

v_call: TRBV7-2
cdr3_aa: CASRSTGDNTEAFF

v_call: TRBV9
cdr3_aa: CASSVGTGYNSPLHF

v_call: TRBV10-3
cdr3_aa: CAISEARGQETQYF

v_call: TRBV5-4
cdr3_aa: CASSSPNSRQAPDEQYF

v_call: TRBV5-1
cdr3_aa: CASSLTGTGTYNEQFF

v_call: TRBV5-1
cdr3_aa: CASSAEIAYEQYF

v_call: TRBV7-9
cdr3_aa: CASSLGQPALAETQYF

v_call: TRBV28
cdr3_aa: CASSFSLAGGFSLNEQFF

v_call: TRBV18
cdr3_aa: CASSPPGGEAFF

v_call: TRBV10-3
cdr3_aa: CAISGTGRGDTEAFF

v_call: TRBV7-8
cdr3_aa: CASSLLREGQGNEQFF

v_call: TRBV6-1
cdr3_aa: CASSEMPTGYGYTF

v_call: TRBV11-3
cdr3_aa: CASSLRTGARTEAFF

v_call: TRBV10-3
cdr3_aa: CATTGITDTQYF

v_call: TRBV19
cdr3_aa: CASSRGRGGNQPQHF

v_call: TRBV6-6
cdr3_aa: CATDSNYGYTF